This passage covers 17 T cell receptor beta chains from one sample sequenced in a study of low-dose radiotherapy and immunotherapy resistance in tumors. Both TCRalpha and TCRbeta chains were reverse transcribed with V-gene-specific primers. Amplification of TCRs used a constant-region primer and V-primer adapter for 20 PCR cycles. TCRdb fed the reads into MiXCR, producing one record per CDR3 protein. The sample yields about 58,000 distinct CDR3 sequences, 20% to 25% seen once. Time point noted: after trial treatment. The treatment is: LDRT plus nivolumab, ipilimumab, low-dose cyclophosphamide and aspirin (RACIN trial). Sample: PBMCs, taken after low-dose radiotherapy plus immunotherapy. These receptor sequences come from a male donor with prostate cancer.

V gene TRBV20-1 combines with J gene TRBJ1-1, with D tentatively TRBD1 (5 bases). Germline-derived CDR1 and CDR2 are DFQATT and SNEGSKA (reference sequence). With 0 bases removed from V and 3 bases from J, the gap between germline ends came to 8 bases. This CDR3 has 13 residues. The CDR3 nucleotides are TGCAGTGCTAGAGATCCCAGGGACACTGAAGCTTTCTTT. Encoded protein: CSARDPRDTEAFF.

This clonotype occurred many times. The gene calls are TRBV19 and TRBJ2-5; TRBD1 matches at 9 bases. The germline V gene has CDR1 LNHDA and CDR2 SQIVND (reference sequence). The length of the CDR3 is 15 residues. The V gene end was trimmed by 7 bases and the J gene end by 4 bases; junction bases not matched to a gene: 10. DNA of the CDR3: TGTGCCAGTACCGACCTAGGACAGGGGCTAGAGACCCAGTACTTC. Its protein is CASTDLGQGLETQYF. Full variable domain (outside the CDR3, taken from reference TRBV19 and TRBJ2-5): DGGITQSPKYLFRKEGQNVTLSCEQNLNHDAMYWYRQDPGQGLRLIYYSQIVNDFQKGDIAEGYSVSREKKESFPLTVTSAQKNPTAFYLCASTDLGQGLETQYFGPGTRLLVL.

As regards this clonotype: A far larger clone is a single base away, which makes a read error likely. The CDR3 DNA follows: TGTGCCAGCAGTCCCCCCGGTGGTGTGGGCAATGAGCAGTACTTC. Translated: CASSPPGGVGNEQYF. The chain is built from TRBV6-2 or TRBV6-3 and TRBJ2-7; no firm D call. This CDR3 is built from 15 residues. V dropped 5 bases and J dropped 7 bases, with 21 bases sitting between them. Germline V gives CDR1 MNHEY, CDR2 SVGEGT.

As regards this clonotype: This likely traces to a read error, being one base from a far larger clone. The rearrangement uses TRBV28 and TRBJ1-5; 10 nucleotides agree with TRBD1. The CDR3 runs 15 residues. Looked up from germline, CDR1 is MDHEN and CDR2 is SYDVKM. The CDR3 reads CASSSGTGVVQSQHF. Here the CDR3 DNA reads TGTGCCAGCAGTTCCGGGACAGGGGTGGTTCAGTCCCAGCATTTT.

The chain combines TRBV4-1 with TRBJ2-3; D not certain. Germline V gene sequence: CDR1 MGHRA, CDR2 YSYEKL. The CDR3 is 12 amino acids. Trimming took 5 bases from V and 6 from J, leaving 9 bases between them. The CDR3 bases are TGCGCCAGCAGCGCGATTTGGGATACGCAGTATTTT. Its translation is CASSAIWDTQYF.

This clonotype has ten or more counts. V is TRBV29-1 and J is TRBJ2-5; D is possibly TRBD1 (6 bases). Deletions cut 7 bases from V and 1 base from J, with 16 bases between. The CDR3 covers 14 residues. CDR1 is SQVTM and CDR2 is ANQGSEA in the germline V gene. The CDR3 coding sequence is TGCAGCGGAGCACCGGACAGACTCCAAGAGACCCAGTACTTC. Its protein is CSGAPDRLQETQYF.

This clonotype has just a few counts. The chain recombines TRBV20-1 with TRBJ1-5; no clear D gene. Germline V gene data show CDR1 as DFQATT and CDR2 as SNEGSKA (reference sequence). The CDR3 consists of 12 residues. CDR3 bases: TGCAGCGCACAGCGGTCCAATCAGCCCCAGCATTTT. It yields the protein CSAQRSNQPQHF.

The chain links TRBV5-1 to TRBJ2-7, with D tentatively TRBD1 (6 bases). The CDR3 extends over 14 amino acids. Germline CDR1 SGHRS, CDR2 YFSETQ. Trimming removed 0 bases from V and 3 bases from J, with 10 bases in between. The CDR3 loop is CASSLVDSVYEQYF. DNA for the CDR3: TGCGCCAGCAGCTTGGTGGACAGCGTCTACGAGCAGTACTTC.

This clonotype was seen repeatedly, ten times or more. This rearrangement joins TRBV6-2 or TRBV6-3 to TRBJ2-2; TRBD2 agrees at 13 bases. Germline CDR1 and CDR2: MNHEY and SVGEGT. The CDR3 runs 18 residues. V lost 5 bases and J lost 5; bases outside the gene matches: 11. The CDR3 region has the DNA TGTGCCAGCAGTCAACAAACCGGGACTAGCGGGGCAACCGGGGAGCTGTTTTTT. Its protein is CASSQQTGTSGATGELFF.

At least ten counts were recorded for this clonotype. The CDR3 coding sequence is TGTGCCAGCAGTTTGACGCGGCCGTACCAAGAGACCCAGTACTTC. Translated, it gives CASSLTRPYQETQYF. The chain combines TRBV28 with TRBJ2-5, with D hard to call. The CDR3 runs to 15 residues. V lost 3 bases to trimming and J lost 0 bases, with 11 bases between them. Germline CDR1 is MDHEN and CDR2 is SYDVKM.

This clonotype was counted ten times or more. This sequence joins TRBV11-2 and TRBJ2-7, with TRBD1 as a possible D gene (5 bases). V dropped 5 bases and J dropped 4 bases, with 12 bases sitting between them. The length of the CDR3 is 13 residues. CDR1 and CDR2 from the germline V gene are SGHAT and FQNNGV. CDR3 loop: CASSKDSQYEQYF. The CDR3 DNA reads TGTGCCAGCAGCAAAGACAGCCAGTACGAGCAGTACTTC.

About this clonotype: A far larger clone differs by one base, so this is likely a read error. V is TRBV2 and J is TRBJ2-7; the match to TRBD2 covers 16 bases. The V segment lost 4 bases and the J segment 7 bases; nucleotides outside the gene matches: 13. This CDR3 comprises 18 residues. Germline assignment: CDR1 SNHLY and CDR2 FYNNEI. CDR3 amino acids: CASSGRLPGLAGGLEQYF. The CDR3 DNA is TGTGCCAGCAGTGGCAGACTACCGGGACTAGCGGGAGGGCTTGAGCAGTACTTC.

This clonotype was seen ten or more times. The chain recombines TRBV6-1 with TRBJ1-4, with D tentatively TRBD1 (5 bases). V was clipped by 1 base and J by 8 bases, with 14 bases between them. Germline V gene sequence: CDR1 MNHNS, CDR2 SASEGT. CDR3 length: 15 residues. CDR3 sequence: CASSEGDFPVEKLFF. Here the CDR3 DNA reads TGTGCCAGCAGTGAAGGGGACTTCCCTGTAGAAAAACTGTTTTTT.

This chain uses TRBV7-2 with TRBJ2-5; a weak D match, TRBD1 (6 bases). The CDR3 is made up of 16 amino acids. The V end was cut by 2 bases, the J end by 4 bases, with 17 bases between. The germline V gene has CDR1 SGHTA and CDR2 FQGNSA. This CDR3 is CASSLPRQGLRETQYF. The CDR3 region has the DNA TGTGCCAGCAGCTTACCTCGCCAGGGGCTCCGAGAGACCCAGTACTTC.

This clonotype showed up just a few times. The V call is TRBV12-3 or TRBV12-4, the J call TRBJ1-1; no reliable D call. V shed 0 bases and J shed 11 bases, with 13 bases lying between them. CDR3 length: 13 residues. CDR3 in DNA: TGTGCCAGCAGTTTAGCGCAGCGGAAGGAGGCTTTCTTT. This sequence encodes CASSLAQRKEAFF.

This clonotype was seen ten or more times. The rearrangement joins TRBV4-1 to TRBJ1-6; 10 bases line up with TRBD1. V dropped 1 base and J dropped 9; count of bases not matched to a gene: 9. The germline V gene encodes CDR1 MGHRA and CDR2 YSYEKL. The CDR3 covers 17 residues. The CDR3 DNA reads TGCGCCAGCAGCCAAGTTGTTAGGACAGGGGGATCTTCACCCCTCCACTTT. Its translation: CASSQVVRTGGSSPLHF.

This clonotype was detected ten times or more. The chain uses TRBV5-1 and TRBJ1-3; tentative D call: TRBD1 (6 bases). Per germline, CDR1 SGHRS and CDR2 YFSETQ. V shed 0 bases and J shed 0 bases, with 7 bases lying between them. The length of the CDR3 is 15 residues. The CDR3 loop reads CASSLAQGSGNTIYF. DNA for the CDR3: TGCGCCAGCAGCTTGGCACAGGGCTCTGGAAACACCATATATTTT. Full variable domain (rest looked up from reference TRBV5-1 and TRBJ1-3): KAGVTQTPRYLIKTRGQQVTLSCSPISGHRSVSWYQQTPGQGLQFLFEYFSETQRNKGNFPGRFSGRQFSNSRSEMNVSTLELGDSALYLCASSLAQGSGNTIYFGEGSWLTVV.